This is a list of T cell receptor beta chains from one sample in a study of cytomegalovirus exposure and HLA in healthy donors. Assay used: immunoSEQ multiplex PCR; TCRdb lists only in-frame clones, some missing. This table holds 85,000 to 130,000 clones, roughly three quarters found once. The sequenced sample consisted of PBMCs. The receptors here all came from a female donor in good health and CMV-seropositive. Each CDR3 is given with its conserved first and last residue. D genes are given only for firm matches. Clone size, where shown, is once, few, many, or a class for clones that have expanded.

abundance	len	v_gene	j_gene	d_gene	CDR3nt	CDR3aa
.	13	TRBV7-9	TRBJ2-7	.	TGTGCCAGCAGCCTCGGACTGGCCGACGAGCAGTACTTC	CASSLGLADEQYF
.	16	TRBV7-2	TRBJ2-7	TRBD2	TGTGCCAGCAGCTCTCCTAGCGGGGGGGGCGCTCCCGAGCAGTACTTC	CASSSPSGGGAPEQYF
few	15	TRBV6-5	TRBJ2-7	.	TGTGCCAGCAGTTACTTCGGGACTTTCTCCTACGAGCAGTACTTC	CASSYFGTFSYEQYF
.	16	TRBV4-1	TRBJ1-1	.	TGCGCCAGCAGCCAAGCTTTCGGGGGAGGGGACACTGAAGCTTTCTTT	CASSQAFGGGDTEAFF
.	17	TRBV18	TRBJ1-3	TRBD1	TGTGCCAGCTCACAGCAGGGGGCTCGGGGCGCTGGAAACACCATATATTTT	CASSQQGARGAGNTIYF
once	18	TRBV7-2	TRBJ2-2	TRBD2	TGTGCCAGCAGCTTAGGTCTAGCGGGGGGGCCGGCGACCGGGGAGCTGTTTTTT	CASSLGLAGGPATGELFF
many	16	TRBV19	TRBJ2-2	TRBD1	TGTGCCAGTAGCCCCGGGACAGGGGGCCGTACCGGGGAGCTGTTTTTT	CASSPGTGGRTGELFF
.	16	TRBV27	TRBJ2-5	TRBD2	TGTGCCAGCAGTTCGACCGGGACTACCACGAGAGAGACCCAGTACTTC	CASSSTGTTTRETQYF
.	16	TRBV7-6	TRBJ1-3	.	TGTGCCAGCAGCTTAGATTGGGGGAGGTCTGGAAACACCATATATTTT	CASSLDWGRSGNTIYF
.	14	TRBV19	TRBJ2-7	.	TGTGCCAGTAGTCCTAGTGGCAGCTCCTACGAGCAGTACTTC	CASSPSGSSYEQYF
.	14	TRBV29-1	TRBJ1-2	TRBD1	TGCAGCGTTGGTGGGACAGGGGGCGTCTATGGCTGCACCTTC	CSVGGTGGVYGCTF
.	15	TRBV5-6	TRBJ2-7	.	TGTGCCAGCAGCTTGCGGACCCCTAGCGTGGGCGAGCAGTACTTC	CASSLRTPSVGEQYF
few	13	TRBV18	TRBJ1-1	.	TGTGCCAGCTCGCTTAAACAGGGAGCTGAAGCTTTCTTT	CASSLKQGAEAFF
.	15	TRBV5-1	TRBJ2-2	.	TGCGCCAGCAGTACCGGAGGGGTGAACACCGGGGAGCTGTTTTTT	CASSTGGVNTGELFF
.	15	TRBV18	TRBJ2-3	TRBD2	TGTGCCAGCTTTCTCTCTGCGGGAGGAACAGATACGCAGTATTTT	CASFLSAGGTDTQYF
.	15	TRBV2	TRBJ2-6	TRBD1	TGTGCCAGCAGCGTAACAGGGGTTGGGGCCAACGTCCTGACTTTC	CASSVTGVGANVLTF
.	16	TRBV4-2	TRBJ2-1	TRBD1	TGTGCCAGCAGCCAAGATACCGGGACAGGGGGCAATGAGCAGTTCTTC	CASSQDTGTGGNEQFF
.	16	TRBV5-1	TRBJ2-5	TRBD1	TGCGCCAGCAGCCCCCTGACAGGGATGAAAGGGGAGACCCAGTACTTC	CASSPLTGMKGETQYF
.	18	TRBV13	TRBJ2-3	.	TGTGCCAGCAGCAAGACAGGGAAGGGAGCGGGCAGCACAGATACGCAGTATTTT	CASSKTGKGAGSTDTQYF
few	14	TRBV18	TRBJ1-1	TRBD1	TGTGCCAGCTTGATTGACAGGGGAAACACTGAAGCTTTCTTT	CASLIDRGNTEAFF
.	16	TRBV6-5	TRBJ1-2	.	TGTGCCAGCAGTTACTCGGGAAGGGGGGGGGCCTATGGCTACACCTTC	CASSYSGRGGAYGYTF
.	15	TRBV7-6	TRBJ2-1	TRBD1	TGTGCCAGCAGCCCCATTGGGACAGGTTACAATGAGCAGTTCTTC	CASSPIGTGYNEQFF
few	16	TRBV7-9	TRBJ2-1	TRBD2	TGTGCCAGCAGCCCCGGGGGGCTAGCGGGGTACAATGAGCAGTTCTTC	CASSPGGLAGYNEQFF
.	13	TRBV13	TRBJ2-1	.	TGTGCCAGCAGCTCGGGACTGGCTCATGAGCAGTTCTTC	CASSSGLAHEQFF
.	15	TRBV4-2	TRBJ1-1	.	TGTGCCAGCAGCCAAGCTTTGGTCGGGATCACTGAAGCTTTCTTT	CASSQALVGITEAFF
.	15	TRBV18	TRBJ2-5	.	TGTGCCAGCTCGCGCACGGGTGCCGAGGGAGAGACCCAGTACTTC	CASSRTGAEGETQYF
.	16	TRBV27	TRBJ1-6	TRBD1	TGTGCCAGCAGTTTATTATCCCCTACAGGGGATTCACCCCTCCACTTT	CASSLLSPTGDSPLHF
.	14	TRBV7-9	TRBJ2-7	TRBD1	TGTGCCAGCAGCCAAGGGACAGGAGGACACGAGCAGTACTTC	CASSQGTGGHEQYF